The 32 T cell receptor beta chains in this list originate from one sample, sequenced in a study of CD4+ T cells in melanoma. The method was immunoSEQ multiplex PCR; TCRdb's version includes in-frame clones alone and lacks a portion of them. The data contain under 20,000 clones, roughly 80% of them seen just once; the ten biggest clones take up approximately 5.3%. The source material was cells from a culture (not recorded whether cultured in vitro). All receptors come from a human donor with melanoma.

The DNA of the CDR3 is TGTGCCAGCAGCTTAGCAGGGGGTAACACTGAAGCTTTCTTT. Its translation: CASSLAGGNTEAFF. This chain connects TRBV7-6 to TRBJ1-1; possible D gene TRBD1, 6 bases. Trimming took off 0 bases at V and 2 bases at J, with 7 bases between the two ends. Germline V CDR1 and CDR2: SGHVS, FNYEAQ. CDR3 length: 14 residues. Complete variable domain (other parts from reference TRBV7-6 and TRBJ1-1): GAGVSQSPRYKVTKRGQDVALRCDPISGHVSLYWYRQALGQGPEFLTYFNYEAQQDKSGLPNDRFSAERPEGSISTLTIQRTEQRDSAMYRCASSLAGGNTEAFFGQGTRLTVV.

The gene calls are TRBV2 and TRBJ1-1, with D perhaps TRBD1 (6 bases). Trimming removed 2 bases from V and 1 base from J, with 11 bases in between. The CDR3 contains 15 residues. CDR1 is SNHLY, CDR2 FYNNEI, per germline. CDR3 nucleotide sequence: TGTGCCAGCAGTGAATATTTAGGGGGGAACACTGAAGCTTTCTTT. It yields the protein CASSEYLGGNTEAFF.

The chain joins TRBV11-2 to TRBJ1-1; D may be TRBD1 (6 bases). Trimming cost V 7 bases and J 1 base, with 10 bases left between them. The CDR3 is 13 amino acids. The germline V gene has CDR1 SGHAT and CDR2 FQNNGV. The CDR3 spells CASKWGANTEAFF. The CDR3 DNA follows: TGTGCCAGCAAATGGGGGGCGAACACTGAAGCTTTCTTT.

The chain employs TRBV18 and TRBJ1-3; a possible D gene is TRBD1 (6 bases). V lost 6 bases to trimming and J lost 1 base, with 19 bases between them. This CDR3 spans 17 amino acids. Germline V lookup: CDR1 KGHSH, CDR2 LQKENI. The CDR3 region is CASSPRAGAESGNTIYF. In DNA, the CDR3 is TGTGCCAGCTCCCCCCGTGCGGGGGCGGAATCTGGAAACACCATATATTTT.

The chain couples TRBV11-2 to TRBJ2-1; D is ambiguous. Germline-derived CDR1 and CDR2 are SGHAT and FQNNGV. The CDR3 contains 16 residues. Trimming took 1 base from V and 3 from J, leaving 13 bases between them. The CDR3: CASSLGGATNYNEQFF. DNA of the CDR3: TGTGCCAGCAGCTTAGGAGGCGCAACCAACTACAATGAGCAGTTCTTC.

This chain links TRBV4-1 with TRBJ1-2; D unresolved. Trimming pared 0 bases from V and 8 bases from J, leaving 13 bases between. The CDR3 extends over 14 amino acids. Germline-derived CDR1 and CDR2 are MGHRA and YSYEKL. CDR3 residues: CASSQDPGVWGYTF. CDR3 DNA sequence: TGCGCCAGCAGCCAAGATCCTGGTGTTTGGGGCTACACCTTC.

The chain couples TRBV6-6 to TRBJ2-7; D may match TRBD1 or TRBD2 (5 bases each). Germline CDR1 reads MNHNY; CDR2 reads SVGAGI (reference sequence). The CDR3 runs to 13 residues. The V end lost 8 bases, the J end lost 7 bases, and 18 bases lay between the germline ends. The CDR3 here is CASGAGSPGEQYF. CDR3 in DNA: TGTGCCAGCGGGGCAGGGAGTCCGGGTGAGCAGTACTTC.

The V call is TRBV5-6, the J call TRBJ2-1, with D perhaps TRBD1 (6 bases). Germline loops: CDR1 SGHDT, CDR2 YYEEEE. Trimming took off 1 base at V and 8 bases at J, with 10 bases between the two ends. The CDR3 loop spans 13 amino acids. CDR3 region: CASSLQGLDEQFF. The CDR3 nucleotides read TGTGCCAGCAGCTTGCAGGGGTTGGATGAGCAGTTCTTC.

The V call is TRBV7-2, the J call TRBJ2-3; 7 bases fit TRBD2. From germline, CDR1 is SGHTA and CDR2 FQGNSA. This CDR3 has 12 residues. J lost 8 bases, V lost 4 bases, and 3 bases had no gene match. The DNA for the CDR3 is TGTGCCAGCAGCTCAGCGGGGTTTACGCAGTATTTT. Translated, it gives CASSSAGFTQYF. Full variable domain (outside the CDR3, taken from reference TRBV7-2 and TRBJ2-3): GAGVSQSPSNKVTEKGKDVELRCDPISGHTALYWYRQSLGQGLEFLIYFQGNSAPDKSGLPSDRFSAERTGGSVSTLTIQRTQQEDSAVYLCASSSAGFTQYFGPGTRLTVL.

V is TRBV7-9 and J is TRBJ2-5; 12 bases are shared with TRBD1. Per germline, CDR1 SEHNR and CDR2 FQNEAQ (reference sequence). V trimming: 4 bases; J trimming: 2 bases; junction bases outside the gene matches: 8. This CDR3 spans 17 amino acids. The CDR3 loop reads CASSSLMGQGAQETQYF. The CDR3 coding sequence is TGTGCCAGCAGCTCCCTCATGGGACAGGGGGCTCAAGAGACCCAGTACTTC.

This clone was found once. The chain is built from TRBV21-1 and TRBJ2-7; the table assigns TRBD1, which was not confirmed against the DNA. TRBV21-1 is assigned pseudogene status. The CDR3 contains 15 residues. CDR3: CASSKQSGGNYEQYF. The DNA for the CDR3 is TGTGCCAGCAGCAAACAGTCAGGGGGCAACTACGAGCAGTACTTC.

J is TRBJ2-3 and V is TRBV4-1; no clear D. The CDR3 sequence is 15 residues long. Trimming removed 0 bases from V and 6 bases from J, with 13 bases in between. Germline V CDR1 and CDR2: MGHRA, YSYEKL. The CDR3 is CASSQEGTRLDTQYF. The CDR3 bases are TGCGCCAGCAGCCAAGAGGGAACCAGGCTGGATACGCAGTATTTT.

The chain employs TRBV5-1 and TRBJ1-3, with TRBD1 matching over 8 bases. Per germline, CDR1 SGHRS and CDR2 YFSETQ. The length of the CDR3 is 15 residues. V gave up 0 bases and J gave up 6 bases; unmatched junction bases: 5. The CDR3 DNA is TGCGCCAGCAGCTTGGGTTCAGGGGGCGCAAACACCATATATTTT. It encodes CASSLGSGGANTIYF.

The chain uses TRBV29-1 and TRBJ2-3; possibly TRBD2 for D (6 bases). Germline CDR1 reads SQVTM; CDR2 reads ANQGSEA. There are 14 residues in the CDR3. The CDR3 DNA is TGCAGTTATAGGGACGGCGGAGGGACAGATACGCAGTATTTT. This encodes CSYRDGGGTDTQYF.

J is TRBJ2-3 and V is TRBV29-1; TRBD1 matches 10 bases. Germline lookup yields CDR1 SQVTM and CDR2 ANQGSEA. The CDR3 is 15 amino acids. Trimming cost V 4 bases and J 3 bases; bases outside gene matches: 7. CDR3 loop: CSVARQGAPTDTQYF. CDR3 DNA sequence: TGCAGCGTTGCCCGACAGGGGGCCCCAACAGATACGCAGTATTTT.

The chain carries TRBV5-1 and TRBJ2-3; TRBD1 is a possible D gene (6 bases). CDR3 length: 14 residues. Germline V gene lookup returns CDR1 SGHRS and CDR2 YFSETQ. The V and J ends lost 2 bases and 0 bases respectively, with 7 bases between them. CDR3 residues: CASSFGQSTDTQYF. CDR3 nucleotide sequence: TGCGCCAGCAGCTTCGGACAGAGCACAGATACGCAGTATTTT.

The chain employs TRBV4-1 and TRBJ2-1; 10 nucleotides match TRBD2. The CDR3 loop spans 21 amino acids. The junction had 19 bases not matched to a gene; V was cut back by 1 base and J by 4 bases. The germline CDR1 and CDR2 sequences are MGHRA and YSYEKL. The CDR3 DNA sequence: TGCGCCAGCAGCCAAGCCTCTTTTGGCACTAGCGGGGTGAGAAGGTACAATGAGCAGTTCTTC. It encodes CASSQASFGTSGVRRYNEQFF.

The rearrangement joins TRBV14 to TRBJ1-1; weak D call: TRBD1 (5 bases). Trimming cost V 1 base and J 4 bases, with 7 bases left between them. Germline assignment: CDR1 SGHDN and CDR2 FVKESK. The length of the CDR3 is 13 residues. The CDR3 DNA reads TGTGCCAGCAGCCAAGGGGGGAGCACTGAAGCTTTCTTT. Translating it yields CASSQGGSTEAFF.

This chain uses TRBV5-1 with TRBJ1-1; perhaps TRBD1 as D (6 bases). CDR3 length: 15 residues. The ends were cut back, 4 bases at V and 3 bases at J, with 16 bases in the middle. Germline CDR1 SGHRS, CDR2 YFSETQ. The CDR3 region is CASSPGNGGHTEAFF. In DNA form, the CDR3 reads TGCGCCAGCAGCCCCGGTAATGGGGGGCACACTGAAGCTTTCTTT. The variable domain in full, completed from reference TRBV5-1 and TRBJ1-1, reads KAGVTQTPRYLIKTRGQQVTLSCSPISGHRSVSWYQQTPGQGLQFLFEYFSETQRNKGNFPGRFSGRQFSNSRSEMNVSTLELGDSALYLCASSPGNGGHTEAFFGQGTRLTVV.

The table lists this clone with a few counts. The chain recombines TRBV7-9 with TRBJ2-3, with no clear D. Germline V gene lookup returns CDR1 SEHNR and CDR2 FQNEAQ (reference sequence). This CDR3 spans 13 amino acids. Deletions cut 2 bases from V and 6 bases from J, with 9 bases between. CDR3 DNA: TGTGCCAGCAGCTTATCTTCCGGTGATACGCAGTATTTT. Translated, it gives CASSLSSGDTQYF.

This chain links TRBV30 with TRBJ1-6; 7 nucleotides match TRBD1. The CDR3 extends over 14 amino acids. Trimming removed 3 bases from V and 9 bases from J; junction bases left unmatched: 8. Germline V gives CDR1 GTSNPN, CDR2 SVGIG (reference sequence). CDR3 nucleotides: TGTGCCTGGAGCCTAATGACAGGGACTTCACCCCTCCACTTT. It yields the protein CAWSLMTGTSPLHF. Looking up the rest from reference TRBV30 and TRBJ1-6 gives the full variable domain: SQTIHQWPATLVQPVGSPLSLECTVEGTSNPNLYWYRQAAGRGLQLLFYSVGIGQISSEVPQNLSASRPQDRQFILSSKKLLLSDSGFYLCAWSLMTGTSPLHFGNGTRLTVT.

This clone was recorded only once. The junction differs from germline at one of its ends, possibly a read error. This sequence joins TRBV4-1 and TRBJ2-7; the D gene is possibly TRBD2 (6 bases). The CDR3 is 12 amino acids. Germline lookup yields CDR1 MGHRA and CDR2 YSYEKL. CDR3 sequence (DNA): TGCGCCAGCAGCCTGGAGGGCCGGATCGGCCGCTTC. It translates to CASSLEGRIGRF.

The J gene is TRBJ1-1, the V gene TRBV7-8; D is uncertain. This CDR3 comprises 11 residues. Germline loops: CDR1 SGHVS, CDR2 FQNEAQ. The V and J ends lost 0 bases and 10 bases respectively, with 6 bases between them. The CDR3 DNA follows: TGTGCCAGCAGCTTAGCAGGAGGAGCTTTCTTT. This gives the protein CASSLAGGAFF.

The rearrangement links TRBV5-4 to TRBJ1-2; TRBD1 is a possible D gene (6 bases). CDR3 size: 15 residues. Germline V gene data show CDR1 as SGHNT and CDR2 as YYREEE (reference sequence). V lost 0 bases, J lost 6 bases, and 15 bases lay in between. DNA of the CDR3: TGTGCCAGCAGCTTGGGTTCGGGGGCGGAAGATGGCTACACCTTC. The encoded protein is CASSLGSGAEDGYTF.

This chain joins TRBV7-2 and TRBJ2-2; D is possibly TRBD2 (5 bases). Germline-derived CDR1 and CDR2 are SGHTA and FQGNSA. This CDR3 is built from 14 residues. Trimming took off 4 bases at V and 6 bases at J, with 12 bases between the two ends. This chain's CDR3 is CASSSRGRAGELFF. For the CDR3, the DNA is TGTGCCAGCAGCTCCCGGGGAAGGGCCGGGGAGCTGTTTTTT.

The rearrangement links TRBV19 to TRBJ2-3; possibly TRBD1 for D (6 bases). V shed 5 bases and J shed 0 bases, with 15 bases lying between them. The CDR3 has 16 residues. Germline V CDR1 and CDR2: LNHDA, SQIVND (reference sequence). The CDR3 nucleotides are TGTGCCAGTAGTCCAGACCGAGGGGGAAGCACAGATACGCAGTATTTT. Translation: CASSPDRGGSTDTQYF. Together with reference TRBV19 and TRBJ2-3, the CDR3 gives the full variable domain: DGGITQSPKYLFRKEGQNVTLSCEQNLNHDAMYWYRQDPGQGLRLIYYSQIVNDFQKGDIAEGYSVSREKKESFPLTVTSAQKNPTAFYLCASSPDRGGSTDTQYFGPGTRLTVL.

This clone has more than one count but fewer than ten. The chain has TRBV7-2 and TRBJ1-2; D is ambiguous. V was pared by 3 bases and J by 0 bases, with 5 bases between. The CDR3 totals 13 residues. Germline CDR1 reads SGHTA; CDR2 reads FQGNSA. CDR3 region: CASSFLANYGYTF. The CDR3 nucleotides read TGTGCCAGCAGCTTTTTGGCTAACTATGGCTACACCTTC.

This chain links TRBV7-9 with TRBJ1-4, with 8 nucleotides matching TRBD1. Losses at the gene ends were 5 bases for V and 4 bases for J; bases not matched to a gene: 9. Per the germline V gene, CDR1 is SEHNR and CDR2 is FQNEAQ (reference sequence). CDR3 length equals 16 residues. The CDR3 nucleotides are TGTGCCAGCAGCCCTCTCAGGGGGCGGAGTAATGAAAAACTGTTTTTT. It codes for CASSPLRGRSNEKLFF.

The count of this clone is one. The chain combines TRBV6-5 with TRBJ1-3; no firm D call. With 6 bases removed from V and 0 bases from J, the gap between germline ends came to 9 bases. Germline V gives CDR1 MNHEY, CDR2 SVGAGI. This CDR3 comprises 14 residues. The CDR3 spells CASRNSYSGNTIYF. The CDR3 DNA reads as TGTGCCAGCAGGAACAGTTACTCTGGAAACACCATATATTTT.

The chain couples TRBV19 to TRBJ2-5; 9 bases are shared with TRBD1. With V trimmed by 5 bases and J by 4 bases, 2 bases remained unmatched. The CDR3 is made up of 13 amino acids. Per the germline V gene, CDR1 is LNHDA and CDR2 is SQIVND (reference sequence). The DNA for the CDR3 is TGTGCCAGTAGTCGGGACAGGGCAGAGACCCAGTACTTC. This sequence encodes CASSRDRAETQYF.

The V gene is TRBV5-1, the J gene TRBJ2-7, with D unclear. V was pared by 0 bases and J by 3 bases, with 7 bases between. In germline, CDR1 is SGHRS, CDR2 YFSETQ. CDR3 length: 13 residues. The CDR3 coding sequence is TGCGCCAGCAGCTTGGGTTTCCGCTACGAGCAGTACTTC. Its translation: CASSLGFRYEQYF. The complete variable domain, with remaining parts taken from reference TRBV5-1 and TRBJ2-7, reads KAGVTQTPRYLIKTRGQQVTLSCSPISGHRSVSWYQQTPGQGLQFLFEYFSETQRNKGNFPGRFSGRQFSNSRSEMNVSTLELGDSALYLCASSLGFRYEQYFGPGTRLTVT.

The chain joins TRBV11-2 to TRBJ1-2; tentative D call: TRBD1 (5 bases). CDR1 is SGHAT and CDR2 is FQNNGV in the germline V gene. V shed 4 bases and J shed 3 bases, with 15 bases lying between them. The CDR3 sequence is 15 residues long. The CDR3 DNA reads TGTGCCAGCAGCTCATACAGGTCCCGAGACTATGGCTACACCTTC. Its translation: CASSSYRSRDYGYTF. Supplemented by reference TRBV11-2 and TRBJ1-2, the full variable domain reads EAGVAQSPRYKIIEKRQSVAFWCNPISGHATLYWYQQILGQGPKLLIQFQNNGVVDDSQLPKDRFSAERLKGVDSTLKIQPAKLEDSAVYLCASSSYRSRDYGYTFGSGTRLTVV.